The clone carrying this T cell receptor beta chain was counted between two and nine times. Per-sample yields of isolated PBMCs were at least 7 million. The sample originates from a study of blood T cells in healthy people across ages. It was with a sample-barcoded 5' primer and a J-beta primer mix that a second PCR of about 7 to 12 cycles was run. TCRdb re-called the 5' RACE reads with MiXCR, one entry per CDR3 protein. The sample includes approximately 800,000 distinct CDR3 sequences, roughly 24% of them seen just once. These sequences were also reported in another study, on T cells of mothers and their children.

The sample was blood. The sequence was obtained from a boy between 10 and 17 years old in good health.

CDR3 sequence: CASSLGRLTEAFF. The CDR3 DNA reads as TGTGCCAGCAGCTTAGGTCGCCTCACTGAAGCTTTCTTT. This sequence joins TRBV11-1 and TRBJ1-1, with D hard to call. The germline V and J ends were trimmed by 1 base and 4 bases, with 7 bases remaining between them. The germline V gene encodes CDR1 SGHAT and CDR2 FQDESV (reference sequence). The CDR3 consists of 13 residues.